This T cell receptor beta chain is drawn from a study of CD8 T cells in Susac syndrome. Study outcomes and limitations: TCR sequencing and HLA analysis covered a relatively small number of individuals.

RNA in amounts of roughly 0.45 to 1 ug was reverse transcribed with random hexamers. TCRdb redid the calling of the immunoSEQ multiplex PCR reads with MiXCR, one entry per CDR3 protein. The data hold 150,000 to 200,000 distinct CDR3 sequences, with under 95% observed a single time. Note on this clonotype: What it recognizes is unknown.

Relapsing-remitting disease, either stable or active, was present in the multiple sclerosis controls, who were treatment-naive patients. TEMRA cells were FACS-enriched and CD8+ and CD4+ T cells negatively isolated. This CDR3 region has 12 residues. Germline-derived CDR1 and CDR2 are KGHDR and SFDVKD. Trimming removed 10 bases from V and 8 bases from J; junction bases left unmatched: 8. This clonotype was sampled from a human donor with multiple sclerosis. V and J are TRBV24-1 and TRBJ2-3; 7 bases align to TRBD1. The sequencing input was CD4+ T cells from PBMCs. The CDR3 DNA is TGTGCCACTGGGACAGAAGTGGGTACGCAGTATTTT. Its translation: CATGTEVGTQYF.